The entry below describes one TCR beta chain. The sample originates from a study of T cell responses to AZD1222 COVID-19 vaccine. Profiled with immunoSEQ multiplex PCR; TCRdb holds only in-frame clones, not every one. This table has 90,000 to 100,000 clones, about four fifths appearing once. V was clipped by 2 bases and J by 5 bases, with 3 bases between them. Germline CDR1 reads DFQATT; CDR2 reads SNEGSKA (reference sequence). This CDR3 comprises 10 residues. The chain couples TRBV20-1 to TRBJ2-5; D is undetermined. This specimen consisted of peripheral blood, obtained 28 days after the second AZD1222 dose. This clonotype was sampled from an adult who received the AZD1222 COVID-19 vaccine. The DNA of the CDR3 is TGCAGTGCTAGATTCGAGACCCAGTACTTC. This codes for CSARFETQYF.